The sequence of this TCR beta chain was determined in a study of CD8+CD57+ T cells in acquired aplastic anemia. Study as a whole: The DNA of sorted CD4+ and CD8+ cells averaged about 3 ug. CD4+ cells from healthy donors averaged approximately 11 million reads.

Study-level points and caveats: In common between the patients and the controls were nearly 30 CD8+ CDR3 sequences. For CD8+ Simpson's diversity, patients and controls showed no significant difference.

In the case of this clonotype: Its target is not known.

The CDR3 length is 14 residues. Trimming took 1 base from V and 4 from J, leaving 10 bases between them. The germline V gene has CDR1 LNHDA and CDR2 SQIVND (reference sequence). Genomic DNA constituted the template upon which TCR beta VDJ and CDR3 profiling was performed. Each CDR3 protein gets one entry after TCRdb re-called the reads with MiXCR. The sample consists of 40,000 to 50,000 distinct CDR3 sequences, about 78% of them appearing once. The sequence was collected from a human donor in good health, serving as a control. The gene calls are TRBV19 and TRBJ1-2; D possibly corresponds to TRBD1 (5 bases). Specimen: sorted CD4+, CD8+, or CD8+CD57+ T cells (not recorded which) from PBMCs. The CDR3 sequence is CASSIGGASYGYTF. CDR3 bases: TGTGCCAGTAGTATAGGGGGCGCGAGCTATGGCTACACCTTC.